Presented here are 29 T cell receptor gamma chains from one specimen sequenced in a study of gamma delta lymphoproliferative disorders and STAT genes. Genomic DNA from isolated PBMCs served as the sequencing template. TCRdb re-processed the multiplex PCR reads using CATT. The sample yields 4,000 to 5,000 gamma-chain clones, more than 6% seen once. Material for sequencing was blood. The receptor set was obtained from a human donor in good health.

In its sample, this clone ranks as medium-sized. The chain joins TRGV8 to TRGJ1 or TRGJ2. As TCRdb names no J gene, one was assigned here on the basis of a DNA match to germline. V lost 9 bases to trimming and J lost 3 bases; unmatched junction nucleotides: 11. From germline, CDR1 is VENAVY and CDR2 YDSYNSRV. This CDR3 comprises 13 residues. CDR3 protein: CATHFYFYYKKLF. CDR3 bases: TGTGCCACCCACTTTTACTTTTATTATAAGAAACTCTTT.

This clone occurred once. This rearrangement joins TRGV4 to TRGJ1 or TRGJ2. No J gene was available from TCRdb, and it was assigned here by a germline match of the DNA. This CDR3 comprises 13 residues. Germline V gives CDR1 EGSTGY, CDR2 YDSYTSSV. The V segment lost 9 bases and the J segment 3 bases; nucleotides outside the gene matches: 11. CDR3 sequence: CATPMVLYYKKLF. The CDR3, as DNA: TGTGCCACCCCAATGGTCCTTTATTATAAGAAACTCTTT.

This clone is deemed medium-sized (0.01 to 0.1%). Distinct nucleotide sequences in the sample also encode this CDR3. This chain joins TRGV3 and TRGJ1 or TRGJ2. Since TCRdb gives no J gene, matching the DNA to germline was used here to assign it. V lost 0 bases, J lost 0 bases, and 2 bases stayed unmatched. Germline V CDR1 and CDR2: VTNTFY, YDVSTARD (reference sequence). The CDR3 runs 14 residues. This CDR3 reads CATWDRGNYYKKLF. The CDR3 DNA is TGTGCCACCTGGGACAGGGGGAATTATTATAAGAAACTCTTT.

There are a few counts of this clone. The chain is built from TRGV5 and TRGJ1 or TRGJ2. As TCRdb names no J gene, one was assigned here on the basis of a DNA match to germline. J was trimmed by 12 bases and V by 3 bases; bases with no gene match: 11. Germline V lookup: CDR1 VINAFY, CDR2 YDVSNSKD. This CDR3 is 12 amino acids long. In DNA, the CDR3 is TGTGCCACCTGGGACCCCCCCGGTAGGAAACTCTTT. This translates into CATWDPPGRKLF.

By share, this clone counts as medium-sized (0.01 to 0.1%). This rearrangement joins TRGV4 to TRGJP2. TCRdb is silent on the J gene; assignment here came from matching the DNA to germline. Germline trimming cut 3 bases from V and 6 bases from J; bases unmatched to any gene: 7. Germline CDR1 reads EGSTGY; CDR2 reads YDSYTSSV. The CDR3 length is 14 residues. Written as DNA, the CDR3 is TGTGCCACCTGGGATTACTTCGGTGATTGGATCAAGACGTTT. Translated, it gives CATWDYFGDWIKTF.

This clone ranks as medium-sized. V gene TRGV9 combines with J gene TRGJ1 or TRGJ2. No J gene is reported in TCRdb; it was inferred here by comparing the DNA with germline. This CDR3 contains 12 residues. The trim removed 4 bases at V and 7 bases at J, leaving 7 bases unmatched. Germline V lookup: CDR1 GITISATS, CDR2 ISYDGTV (reference sequence). CDR3 loop: CALWDLGYKKLF. In DNA form, the CDR3 reads TGTGCCTTGTGGGACCTCGGGTATAAGAAACTCTTT.

Concerning this clone: The limits of the CDR3 on the DNA are not certain, so only TCRdb's listed CDR3 is given. The V gene was identified as TRGV11, while no J gene was called. TRGV11 qualifies as an ORF whose function is uncertain. The CDR3 has 14 amino acids, counting both end residues. The CDR3 here is CTTVPAGLGSSETF.

Within the sample, this clone is medium-sized. This sequence joins TRGV5 and TRGJ1 or TRGJ2. The J gene, missing from TCRdb, was assigned here through DNA to germline matching. Trimming at V came to 0 bases and at J to 3 bases, leaving 8 bases not matched to a gene. The germline gives CDR1 VINAFY, CDR2 YDVSNSKD. This CDR3 comprises 15 residues. CDR3 DNA sequence: TGTGCCACCTGGGACAGGCCTCAAATTTATTATAAGAAACTCTTT. This codes for CATWDRPQIYYKKLF.

Judged by abundance, this clone is medium-sized. The rearrangement joins TRGV4 to TRGJP1. No J segment appears in TCRdb, so it was assigned here by matching the sequence to germline. CDR3 length: 20 residues. With 8 bases clipped from V and 0 bases from J, the junction kept 24 bases outside the gene matches. CDR1 is EGSTGY, CDR2 YDSYTSSV, per germline. The CDR3 nucleotides read TGTGCCACCTATTCTATGGGGTACAGGGGTTTTTATACCACTGGTTGGTTCAAGATATTT. Translating it yields CATYSMGYRGFYTTGWFKIF.

By sample fraction, this clone is medium-sized. No DNA is shown, since the ends of the CDR3 on it are uncertain; the CDR3 is the one TCRdb lists. The V gene is given as TRGV11, and no J gene call is available. TRGV11 is annotated as an ORF whose role is uncertain. The CDR3 extends over 17 residues, inclusive of both ends. CDR3 loop: CTTVPAGLAGFGYKKLF.

In its sample, this clone ranks as medium-sized. The chain joins TRGV10 to TRGJP1. TCRdb offers no J gene call, so here the DNA was matched to germline to obtain one. TRGV10 is recorded as an ORF, its role being uncertain. The CDR3 loop spans 15 amino acids. After removal of 8 bases from V and 3 bases from J, the junction contained 10 bases not matched to a gene. The CDR3 DNA reads TGTGCTGCGTGGGATTATACTCCCACTGGTTGGTTCAAGATATTT. It codes for CAAWDYTPTGWFKIF.

For this clone: Because the CDR3's place on the DNA is in doubt, the DNA is left out and the CDR3 is given as listed by TCRdb. The V gene call reads TRGV4; no J gene was called. Counting both end residues, the CDR3 totals 18 amino acids. The germline V gene has CDR1 EGSTGY and CDR2 YDSYTSSV. CDR3 in amino acids: CATWDGRTGASLAVEQHF.

By share of the sample, this clone is large. The chain carries TRGV11 and TRGJP2. TCRdb supplies no J gene; here it was assigned by aligning the nucleotide sequence to germline. TRGV11 belongs to the ORF category, with a function that is uncertain. CDR3 length equals 16 residues. J gave up 2 bases and V 3 bases, and 6 bases lay outside the gene matches. The CDR3 nucleotides read TGTGCCTGCTGGATTAGGGGGGGGAGTAGTGATTGGATCAAGACGTTT. Protein sequence: CACWIRGGSSDWIKTF.

This clone rates as medium-sized (0.01 to 0.1%). This sequence joins TRGV11 and TRGJP2. The J gene, not given by TCRdb, was assigned here from a germline match of the nucleotide sequence. TRGV11 counts as an open reading frame of uncertain function. The CDR3 totals 19 residues. The V gene end was trimmed by 2 bases and the J gene end by 5 bases; junction bases not matched to a gene: 17. The CDR3: CACWIRRDLPAISDWIKTF. CDR3 DNA sequence: TGTGCCTGCTGGATTAGGCGGGACCTGCCAGCGATCAGTGATTGGATCAAGACGTTT.

By share of the sample, this clone is medium-sized. This rearrangement joins TRGV4 to TRGJ1 or TRGJ2. TCRdb lists no J gene, so it was determined here by aligning the DNA to germline. Germline V gene data show CDR1 as EGSTGY and CDR2 as YDSYTSSV. V lost 3 bases to trimming and J lost 6 bases; unmatched junction nucleotides: 5. There are 12 residues in the CDR3. The CDR3 here is CATWDQCYKKLF. The CDR3 region has the DNA TGTGCCACCTGGGATCAATGTTATAAGAAACTCTTT.

By share of the sample, this clone is medium-sized (0.01 to 0.1%). The chain joins TRGV2 to TRGJP2. The J gene is not listed in TCRdb, so it was assigned here from a DNA match to germline. The trim removed 3 bases at V and 1 base at J, leaving 5 bases unmatched. Germline V gene sequence: CDR1 EGSNGY, CDR2 YDSYNSKV. The CDR3 contains 15 residues. The CDR3 here is CATWDFLSSDWIKTF. CDR3 nucleotides: TGTGCCACCTGGGACTTTCTTAGTAGTGATTGGATCAAGACGTTT.

By sample fraction, this clone is medium-sized. The same CDR3 is also encoded by other DNA sequences in this sample. V usage is TRGV2 and J usage is TRGJ1 or TRGJ2. The J gene, absent from TCRdb, was called here by matching the DNA to germline. CDR1 is EGSNGY, CDR2 YDSYNSKV, per germline. CDR3 size: 13 residues. V was clipped by 0 bases and J by 7 bases; unmatched bases: 6. CDR3 in DNA: TGTGCCACCTGGGACGGGCTACGGTATAAGAAACTCTTT. It translates to CATWDGLRYKKLF.

This clone was counted ten times or more. This chain joins TRGV9 and TRGJ1 or TRGJ2. The J gene was missing in TCRdb and was found by matching the end of the DNA to germline. Germline V gives CDR1 GITISATS, CDR2 ISYDGTV (reference sequence). Trimming cost V 2 bases and J 11 bases; bases outside gene matches: 12. This CDR3 is built from 13 residues. The CDR3 here is CALWEGGYPQKLF. CDR3 nucleotides: TGTGCCTTGTGGGAGGGAGGGTACCCCCAGAAACTCTTT.

By proportion, this clone is medium-sized. The chain couples TRGV9 to TRGJP. TCRdb carries no J gene annotation; the J gene was assigned here by matching the DNA with germline. This CDR3 is 16 amino acids long. Germline CDR1 and CDR2: GITISATS and ISYDGTV (reference sequence). Trimming cost V 9 bases and J 7 bases; bases outside gene matches: 12. Here the CDR3 DNA reads TGTGCCTTGCGCCTAATTGCGGAGTTGGGCAAAAAAATCAAGGTATTT. Translating it yields CALRLIAELGKKIKVF.

By sample share, this clone is medium-sized. The limits of the CDR3 on the DNA are not certain, so only TCRdb's listed CDR3 is given. No J gene was named, though the V gene is TRGV11. TRGV11 is an ORF, with its function uncertain. The CDR3 length equals 18 residues, ends included. This CDR3 is CTTVPAGLGTGFYYKKLF.

This clone is classed as medium-sized. TRGV2 is the V gene, and the J gene was not called. Germline CDR1 reads EGSNGY; CDR2 reads YDSYNSKV. This CDR3 region has 11 residues. CDR3 sequence reads: CATWDCRPELF. The DNA for the CDR3 is TGTGCCACCTGGGACTGTCGACCCGAGCTCTTT.

By share, this clone ranks as medium-sized (0.01 to 0.1%). The chain has TRGV4 and TRGJ1 or TRGJ2. The J gene, absent from TCRdb, was called here by matching the DNA to germline. The V gene's germline CDR1 is EGSTGY and CDR2 YDSYTSSV. Trimming took 1 base from V and 1 from J; bases not matched to a gene: 7. CDR3 length equals 15 residues. CDR3 region: CATWDGPYNYYKKLF. The CDR3 bases are TGTGCCACCTGGGATGGCCCCTATAATTATTATAAGAAACTCTTT.

This clone is labeled as medium-sized. The rearrangement uses TRGV10 and TRGJ1 or TRGJ2. Since TCRdb gives no J gene, matching the DNA to germline was used here to assign it. TRGV10 is noted as an ORF with a role that remains uncertain. V lost 8 bases to trimming and J lost 0 bases; unmatched junction nucleotides: 8. The CDR3 totals 14 residues. The CDR3 region has the DNA TGTGCTGCGTGGGATTATAGGAATTATTATAAGAAACTCTTT. Its protein is CAAWDYRNYYKKLF.

This clone qualifies as medium-sized. No DNA is shown, since the ends of the CDR3 on it are uncertain; the CDR3 is the one TCRdb lists. The sample carries other DNA sequences with the same CDR3. The J gene was not called, though the V gene is TRGV11. TRGV11 is recorded as an ORF, its role being uncertain. The CDR3 spans 16 amino acids, including both terminal residues. The CDR3 is CTTVPAGLGTGWFKIF.

By share, this clone ranks as medium-sized. Because the CDR3's place on the DNA is in doubt, the DNA is left out and the CDR3 is given as listed by TCRdb. Here the V gene is TRGV11, but the J gene went uncalled. TRGV11 is an open reading frame whose function is uncertain. The CDR3 spans 17 amino acids, including both terminal residues. The CDR3 sequence: CTTVPAGLATQRLWKLF.

This clone was found many times. The rearrangement uses TRGV9 and TRGJ1 or TRGJ2. TCRdb supplies no J gene; here it was assigned by aligning the nucleotide sequence to germline. Germline values: CDR1 GITISATS, CDR2 ISYDGTV (reference sequence). V dropped 2 bases and J dropped 0; count of bases not matched to a gene: 4. The CDR3 consists of 14 residues. The CDR3 bases are TGTGCCTTGTGGGAGGGACAGAATTATTATAAGAAACTCTTT. This sequence encodes CALWEGQNYYKKLF.

Sample share makes this clone medium-sized (0.01 to 0.1%). This rearrangement joins TRGV8 to TRGJ1 or TRGJ2. The J gene was missing in TCRdb and was found by matching the end of the DNA to germline. The CDR3 is made up of 10 amino acids. Trimming took 2 bases from V and 12 from J; bases not matched to a gene: 4. The germline gives CDR1 VENAVY, CDR2 YDSYNSRV. DNA of the CDR3: TGTGCCACCTGGGATATGAGGAAACTCTTT. Its protein product is CATWDMRKLF.

By share, this clone counts as medium-sized. This chain joins TRGV2 and TRGJ1 or TRGJ2. The J gene is absent in TCRdb and was assigned here via DNA matching to germline. The CDR3 length is 11 residues. The V and J ends lost 4 bases and 7 bases, in that order; junction bases with no gene match: 4. Looked up from germline, CDR1 is EGSNGY and CDR2 is YDSYNSKV. In DNA, the CDR3 is TGTGCCACCTGGGAGGAATATAAGAAACTCTTT. It yields the protein CATWEEYKKLF.

About this clone: The TCRdb protein, from a much larger clone, departs from this DNA's translation at residue 5, likely by read error; the protein shown derives from the DNA. The chain couples TRGV8 to TRGJP1. Because TCRdb records no J gene, it was assigned here through a match of the DNA to germline. The length of the CDR3 is 13 residues. The trim removed 5 bases at V and 1 base at J, leaving 1 base unmatched. Germline V lookup: CDR1 VENAVY, CDR2 YDSYNSRV. This CDR3 is CATWGTTGWFKIF. DNA for the CDR3: TGTGCCACCTGGGGTACCACTGGTTGGTTCAAGATATTT.